Below, one TCR beta chain is given with its context. This entry belongs to a study of CD8+CD57+ T cells in acquired aplastic anemia. Patients picked for sequencing had shown CD8+CD57+ cell expansion detected by flow cytometry. The use of genomic DNA as template underpinned the TCR beta VDJ and CDR3 profiling. MiXCR, applied by TCRdb to the reads, yields one record per CDR3 protein. The table records around 430,000 distinct CDR3 sequences, roughly 34% of them present only once. The CDR3 is made up of 16 amino acids. Per germline, CDR1 SNHLY and CDR2 FYNNEI. With V trimmed by 4 bases and J by 5 bases, 13 bases remained unmatched.

Sequenced sample: sorted CD4+, CD8+, or CD8+CD57+ T cells (not recorded which) from PBMCs. The chain links TRBV2 to TRBJ1-1; 7 positions agree with TRBD1. This clonotype was obtained from a human donor with aplastic anemia. The CDR3 here is CASSVRWRGPGTEAFF. The CDR3 bases are TGTGCCAGCAGTGTCCGCTGGAGGGGGCCGGGGACTGAAGCTTTCTTT. Using reference TRBV2 and TRBJ1-1 for the parts outside the CDR3, the full variable domain is EPEVTQTPSHQVTQMGQEVILRCVPISNHLYFYWYRQILGQKVEFLVSFYNNEISEKSEIFDDQFSVERPDGSNFTLKIRSTKLEDSAMYFCASSVRWRGPGTEAFFGQGTRLTVV.